The 12 T cell receptor beta chains below all came from one sample that was sequenced in a study of blood T cell repertoires in COVID-19. This table comes from immunoSEQ multiplex PCR, and its TCRdb copy is limited to in-frame clones, with some not included. The sample holds 60,000 or so clones, 65% to 85% seen once. The sequenced sample was PBMCs or T cells enriched from blood (not recorded which). The receptors here all came from a woman in her sixties who had been exposed to COVID-19.

This chain connects TRBV19 to TRBJ1-1; maybe TRBD1 (5 bases). The germline V and J ends were trimmed by 4 bases and 0 bases, with 9 bases remaining between them. The CDR3 is made up of 14 amino acids. CDR1 and CDR2 (germline): LNHDA, SQIVND (reference sequence). The CDR3 protein is CASSKTAMNTEAFF. The CDR3 DNA follows: TGTGCCAGTAGTAAGACAGCAATGAACACTGAAGCTTTCTTT.

The V call is TRBV28, the J call TRBJ2-7; D perhaps matches TRBD1 (6 bases). The CDR3 runs 15 residues. The germline V and J ends were trimmed by 4 bases and 5 bases, with 18 bases remaining between them. The germline V gene encodes CDR1 MDHEN and CDR2 SYDVKM. This chain's CDR3 is CASSSNRDIGDEQYF. CDR3 DNA: TGTGCCAGCAGTTCGAACCGGGACATTGGGGACGAGCAGTACTTC. Complete variable domain (other parts from reference TRBV28 and TRBJ2-7): DVKVTQSSRYLVKRTGEKVFLECVQDMDHENMFWYRQDPGLGLRLIYFSYDVKMKEKGDIPEGYSVSREKKERFSLILESASTNQTSMYLCASSSNRDIGDEQYFGPGTRLTVT.

This clone was counted once. The J gene is TRBJ2-1, the V gene TRBV19; D possibly corresponds to TRBD2 (5 bases). CDR3 size: 15 residues. Trimming removed 7 bases from V and 0 bases from J, with 13 bases in between. Germline V CDR1 and CDR2: LNHDA, SQIVND (reference sequence). The CDR3 loop is CASTTDFSSYNEQFF. CDR3 coding DNA: TGTGCCAGTACCACGGACTTTAGCTCCTACAATGAGCAGTTCTTC.

The chain joins TRBV3-1 (or the pseudogene TRBV3-2) to TRBJ1-3; D remains ambiguous. Germline CDR1 reads LGHDT; CDR2 reads YNNKEL (reference sequence). The CDR3 has 18 amino acids. V was cut by 3 bases and J by 4 bases, with 22 bases left in between. Written as DNA, the CDR3 is TGTGCCAGCAGCCACCGAAGTTTGAGCCTTTTTCTCGGAAACACCATATATTTT. Translation gives CASSHRSLSLFLGNTIYF.

The J gene is TRBJ1-6, the V gene TRBV19; the D is unclear. Trimming left V 8 bases short and J 11 bases short, with 16 bases between. The CDR3 spans 13 residues. The germline V gene has CDR1 LNHDA and CDR2 SQIVND (reference sequence). The CDR3 spells CASSRFEVPPLHF. CDR3 in DNA: TGTGCCAGTTCGCGGTTTGAGGTGCCACCCCTCCACTTT.

The chain has TRBV28 and TRBJ2-7, with 7 bases fitting TRBD1. The CDR3 is 14 amino acids. Germline V gene data show CDR1 as MDHEN and CDR2 as SYDVKM. After removal of 5 bases from V and 2 bases from J, the junction contained 6 bases not matched to a gene. The CDR3, as DNA: TGTGCCAGCAGTCTATTACAGGGGACCTACGAGCAGTACTTC. Its protein product is CASSLLQGTYEQYF.

The chain employs TRBV5-1 and TRBJ1-3, with 7 bases identical to TRBD1. CDR1 and CDR2 (germline): SGHRS, YFSETQ. The J segment lost 2 bases and the V segment lost 3 bases, leaving 5 bases of the junction unmatched. There are 15 residues in the CDR3. The CDR3 region is CASSSGQRTGNTIYF. In nucleotides, the CDR3 is TGCGCCAGCAGCTCGGGACAGCGCACTGGAAACACCATATATTTT.

This chain connects TRBV9 to TRBJ2-1; TRBD1 agrees at 7 bases. There are 15 residues in the CDR3. Germline V CDR1 and CDR2: SGDLS, YYNGEE. Trimming took 5 bases from V and 1 from J; bases not matched to a gene: 6. The CDR3 sequence is CASSRQGRSYNEQFF. Here the CDR3 DNA reads TGTGCCAGCAGTAGACAGGGACGATCCTACAATGAGCAGTTCTTC.

The J gene is TRBJ2-1, the V gene TRBV7-2, with TRBD1 identical over 7 bases. The germline CDR1 and CDR2 sequences are SGHTA and FQGNSA. This CDR3 contains 15 residues. V lost 5 bases and J lost 1; bases outside the gene matches: 5. The DNA for the CDR3 is TGTGCCAGCAGCCTCGAGGGGGCTTCCTACAATGAGCAGTTCTTC. Amino acids: CASSLEGASYNEQFF.

The chain employs TRBV29-1 and TRBJ1-2; D possibly corresponds to TRBD1 (5 bases). Germline V gene lookup returns CDR1 SQVTM and CDR2 ANQGSEA. The V end was cut by 1 base, the J end by 8 bases, with 14 bases between. This CDR3 comprises 13 residues. The CDR3 bases are TGCAGCGTTGAAGCGCCCAGGGAGGCAGGCTACACCTTC. It encodes CSVEAPREAGYTF.

The chain recombines TRBV5-1 with TRBJ1-1; possible D gene TRBD1, 5 bases. The CDR3 is 12 amino acids. The germline gives CDR1 SGHRS, CDR2 YFSETQ. V was clipped by 4 bases and J by 10 bases, with 14 bases between them. CDR3 sequence (DNA): TGCGCCAGCAGCATGGCGGGGGAGGGAGCTTTCTTT. This encodes CASSMAGEGAFF.

V usage is TRBV11-2 and J usage is TRBJ1-2; no clear D. Germline CDR1 reads SGHAT; CDR2 reads FQNNGV. Trimming left V 1 base short and J 3 bases short, with 9 bases between. CDR3 length: 14 amino acids. CDR3 DNA sequence: TGTGCCAGCAGCTTAGGGAGTTTGCACTATGGCTACACCTTC. This gives the protein CASSLGSLHYGYTF.